This T cell receptor beta chain stems from a study of blood T cells in healthy people across ages. Per germline, CDR1 SGHRS and CDR2 YFSETQ. The CDR3 consists of 16 residues. Details on this clonotype: A read error may be the cause here, since a much bigger clone is one base away.

Sample-barcoded 5' priming and a J-beta primer mix drove a second PCR of about 6 to 11 cycles. One entry per CDR3 protein results from TCRdb running MiXCR on the 5' RACE reads. The sample yields over 500,000 distinct CDR3 sequences, roughly half seen once. The J gene is TRBJ2-5, the V gene TRBV5-1; D is ambiguous. Sequencing was carried out using blood. This TCR derives from a woman of 80 years or more in good health. The CDR3 loop is CASSLRGLSNQETRYF. Here the CDR3 DNA reads TGCGCCAGCAGCTTGCGAGGCCTTAGTAACCAAGAGACCCGGTACTTC.